This T cell receptor beta chain is from a study of shared clonotypes between healthy human individuals. The germline CDR1 and CDR2 sequences are LNHDA and SQIVND (reference sequence). The CDR3 consists of 13 residues. Trimming shortened V by 3 bases and J by 7 bases, and 10 bases separated the two germline ends. In the original workflow: Owing to the provision of junction-only sequences devoid of quality scores by immunoSEQ, filtering differed. Using immunoSEQ multiplex PCR, the repertoire was profiled, and TCRdb retains in-frame clones only, with some absent. The V and J calls and the clone size are those of that table, but D and trimming were determined from the DNA. This repertoire shows roughly 770,000 clones, 95% to 97% found once; its top ten account for less than 0.25%. In the naive CD8 group, cells lacked CD45RO and were positively selected for CCR7, so terminally differentiated effector memory CD45RA+ cells were left out.

V is TRBV19 and J is TRBJ1-5; TRBD1 might be the D (5 bases). This receptor was taken from a man aged 25 to 40 in good health. Input material: naive CD8+ T cells sorted from blood. The CDR3 DNA follows: TGTGCCAGTAGTATGGCAGGGTGGCAGCCCCAGCATTTT. It specifies CASSMAGWQPQHF.